These T cell receptor beta chains were read from a single sample in a study of identical twins. TCRdb processed the 5' RACE reads anew with MiXCR; each CDR3 protein has one entry. Altogether 200,000 to 250,000 distinct CDR3 sequences are present, 6.5% to 8% being singletons, with the ten largest covering 14% to 15%. The sample also formed part of further work on T cells expressing NK-cell markers.

Sequenced sample: CD8+ T cells sorted from blood. Receptors were obtained from a woman in her late teens or twenties in good health. The CDR3 runs from the conserved cysteine through the conserved F or W. The D gene is left open where the match is weak. A clone size is listed for some rows: how often the clone was seen (once, few, many), or a class if it is expanded.

>TRBV7-9|-|TRBJ1-3|many
CASSNTGTKRNTIYF
TGTGCCAGCAGCAACACGGGGACAAAAAGGAACACCATATATTTT
>TRBV6-4|-|TRBJ2-6|-
CASSAGVTSGANVLTF
TGTGCCAGCAGTGCCGGGGTAACCTCTGGGGCCAACGTCCTGACTTTC
>TRBV27|-|TRBJ2-5|-
CASSLSGTGAQYF
TGTGCCAGCAGTCTCTCGGGAACCGGGGCCCAGTACTTC
>TRBV7-8|-|TRBJ2-2|-
CASSLAAGQTTGELFF
TGTGCCAGCAGCTTAGCGGCAGGGCAGACCACCGGGGAGCTGTTTTTT
>TRBV29-1|-|TRBJ1-2|many
CSVVISAGEHF
TGCAGCGTTGTAATTTCGGCAGGGGAACACTTC
>TRBV9|-|TRBJ1-1|-
CASSFWGGADTEAFF
TGTGCCAGCAGCTTCTGGGGGGGGGCGGACACTGAAGCTTTCTTT
>TRBV29-1|-|TRBJ1-1|-
CSGGPGPSGEAFF
TGCAGCGGCGGACCGGGACCTAGTGGTGAAGCTTTCTTT
>TRBV7-8|-|TRBJ2-5|-
CASSSRGLQETQYF
TGTGCCAGCAGCTCACGAGGCCTTCAAGAGACCCAGTACTTC
>TRBV2|-|TRBJ1-2|few
CASSEGPETEYYGYTF
TGTGCCAGCAGTGAGGGACCCGAGACAGAGTACTATGGCTACACCTTC
>TRBV7-9|-|TRBJ2-7|-
CASSPGSNEQYF
TGTGCCAGCAGCCCCGGTTCAAACGAGCAGTACTTC
>TRBV7-8|TRBD2|TRBJ2-3|many
CASSRAGTITDTQYF
TGTGCCAGCAGCAGAGCCGGGACTATCACAGATACGCAGTATTTT
>TRBV7-2|-|TRBJ2-2|-
CASSSLTPTTGELFF
TGTGCCAGCAGCTCCTTAACTCCTACTACCGGGGAGCTGTTTTTT
>TRBV7-9|-|TRBJ2-3|few
CASSSRTGGTADTQYF
TGTGCCAGCAGTTCTCGGACAGGAGGGACGGCAGATACGCAGTATTTT
>TRBV3-1|-|TRBJ2-5|-
CASSRVGKETQYF
TGTGCCAGCAGCCGTGTGGGGAAGGAGACCCAGTACTTC